The TCR beta chain described here comes from a study of shared clonotypes between healthy human individuals. A few counts support this clone. The same CDR3 can be traced to other DNA sequences in this sample. As defined, naive CD8 cells were CD45RO-negative and positively selected for CCR7, with terminally differentiated effector memory CD45RA+ cells excluded. Generated by immunoSEQ multiplex PCR, the TCRdb table keeps only in-frame clones and is missing some. The table records about 2 million clones, approximately 95% of them present only once. Germline CDR1 reads SEHNR; CDR2 reads FQNEAQ (reference sequence). This CDR3 spans 12 amino acids. V lost 3 bases and J lost 6, with 9 bases in between.

Sequencing used naive CD8+ T cells sorted from blood. The chain employs TRBV7-9 and TRBJ2-7; tentative D call: TRBD2 (6 bases). The clonotype comes from a man between 18 and 29 years old in good health. The CDR3 nucleotides read TGTGCCAGCAGCTTGGGGGGAAGCGAGCAGTACTTC. Protein: CASSLGGSEQYF.